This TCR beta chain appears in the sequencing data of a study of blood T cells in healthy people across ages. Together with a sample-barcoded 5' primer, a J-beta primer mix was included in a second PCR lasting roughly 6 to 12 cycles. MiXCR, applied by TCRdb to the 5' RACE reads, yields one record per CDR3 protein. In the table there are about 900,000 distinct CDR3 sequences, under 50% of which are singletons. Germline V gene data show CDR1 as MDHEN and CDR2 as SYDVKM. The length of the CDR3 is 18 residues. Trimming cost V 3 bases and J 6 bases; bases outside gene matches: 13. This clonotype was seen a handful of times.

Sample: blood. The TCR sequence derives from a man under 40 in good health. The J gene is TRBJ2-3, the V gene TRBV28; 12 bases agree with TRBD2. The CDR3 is CASSLGISSGGASDTQYF. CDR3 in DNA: TGTGCCAGCAGTTTGGGTATATCTAGCGGGGGGGCTTCGGATACGCAGTATTTT.